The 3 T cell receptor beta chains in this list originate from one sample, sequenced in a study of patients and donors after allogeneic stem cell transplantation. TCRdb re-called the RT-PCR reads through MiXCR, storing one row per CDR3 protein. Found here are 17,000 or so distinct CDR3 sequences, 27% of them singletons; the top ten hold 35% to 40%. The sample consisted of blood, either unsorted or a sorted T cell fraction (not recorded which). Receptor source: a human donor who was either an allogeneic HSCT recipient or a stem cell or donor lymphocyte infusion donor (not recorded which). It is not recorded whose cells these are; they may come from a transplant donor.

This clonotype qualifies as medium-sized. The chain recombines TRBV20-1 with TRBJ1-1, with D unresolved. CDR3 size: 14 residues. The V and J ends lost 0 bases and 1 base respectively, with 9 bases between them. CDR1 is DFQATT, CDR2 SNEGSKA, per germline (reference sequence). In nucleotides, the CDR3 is TGCAGTGCTAGAGATTGGCGGGAGAACACTGAAGCTTTCTTT. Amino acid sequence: CSARDWRENTEAFF.

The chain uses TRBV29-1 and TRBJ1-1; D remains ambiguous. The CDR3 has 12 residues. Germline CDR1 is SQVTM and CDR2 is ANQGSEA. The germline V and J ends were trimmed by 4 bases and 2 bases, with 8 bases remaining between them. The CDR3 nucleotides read TGCAGCGTTGTCTATGGTAACACTGAAGCTTTCTTT. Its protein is CSVVYGNTEAFF.

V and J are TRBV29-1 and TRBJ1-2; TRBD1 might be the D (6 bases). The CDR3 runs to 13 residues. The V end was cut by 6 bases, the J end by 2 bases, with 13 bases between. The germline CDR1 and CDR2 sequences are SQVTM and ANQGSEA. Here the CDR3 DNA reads TGCAGCGTGCCTCGGGACATCAACTATGGCTACACCTTC. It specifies CSVPRDINYGYTF.